These T cell receptor beta chains were read from a single sample in a study of neurological immune-mediated disorders. TCRdb passed the 5' RACE reads through MiXCR, listing each CDR3 protein once. The sample has about 38,000 distinct CDR3 sequences; 11% are singletons. The sample consisted of CD4+ T cells from blood. These receptors originate from a woman aged 30 to 39 with HTLV-1-associated myelopathy (HAM/TSP). Each CDR3 is given with its conserved first and last residue. A D gene is named only where the DNA matches it firmly. Expanded clones get a size class; other rows say once, few or many, or leave the size out.

J gene | V gene | D gene | clone size | CDR3 protein | CDR3 DNA
TRBJ2-3 | TRBV7-2 | TRBD2 | many | CASSFGSGGTDTQYF | TGTGCCAGCAGCTTTGGGAGCGGGGGTACAGATACGCAGTATTTT
TRBJ1-1 | TRBV5-6 | . | many | CASSLRNEAFF | TGTGCCAGCAGCTTACGGAACGAAGCTTTCTTT
TRBJ1-1 | TRBV18 | TRBD1 | many | CASSPLGTGRNTEAFF | TGTGCCAGCTCACCACTTGGGACAGGAAGGAACACTGAAGCTTTCTTT
TRBJ2-7 | TRBV4-2 | TRBD2 | many | CASSQVGTSGTYEQYF | TGTGCCAGCAGCCAAGTGGGGACTAGCGGTACCTACGAGCAGTACTTC
TRBJ1-3 | TRBV7-2 | . | many | CASSLAGTQGNTIYF | TGTGCCAGCAGCTTAGCAGGGACGCAGGGAAACACCATATATTTT
TRBJ1-1 | TRBV6-1 | . | many | CASSDRNTEAFF | TGTGCCAGCAGTGATAGGAACACTGAAGCTTTCTTT
TRBJ1-2 | TRBV19 | . | many | CASRRAFGNYGYTF | TGTGCCAGCCGCCGGGCCTTCGGAAACTATGGCTACACCTTC
TRBJ1-6 | TRBV20-1 | . | many | CSATEGSYNSPLHF | TGCAGTGCTACAGAAGGCTCCTATAATTCACCCCTCCACTTT
TRBJ1-4 | TRBV7-9 | . | many | CASSFPEGLNEKLFF | TGTGCCAGCAGCTTCCCCGAGGGCCTTAATGAAAAACTGTTTTTT
TRBJ1-2 | TRBV10-3 | TRBD1 | many | CAITDSDRVYYGYTF | TGTGCCATCACCGACTCGGACAGGGTTTACTATGGCTACACCTTC
TRBJ2-1 | TRBV5-1 | . | many | CASSPDRPSYNEQFF | TGCGCCAGCAGCCCGGACAGACCCTCCTACAATGAGCAGTTCTTC
TRBJ1-2 | TRBV4-2 | TRBD1 | . | CAISQLDRGLQGYTF | TGTGCCATCAGCCAACTGGACAGGGGGCTGCAAGGCTACACCTTC
TRBJ1-5 | TRBV5-5 | . | many | CASSLRNQPQHF | TGTGCCAGCAGCTTGAGGAATCAGCCCCAGCATTTT
TRBJ1-5 | TRBV4-2 | TRBD1 | . | CASSQGQGARENQPQHF | TGTGCCAGCAGCCAAGGACAGGGGGCGCGAGAAAATCAGCCCCAGCATTTT
TRBJ2-4 | TRBV7-9 | TRBD1 | many | CASSLGTVQNIQYF | TGTGCCAGCAGCCTCGGGACAGTGCAAAACATTCAGTACTTC
TRBJ1-3 | TRBV12-3/TRBV12-4 | . | many | CASSLQNSGNTIYF | TGTGCCAGCAGTTTGCAAAACTCTGGAAACACCATATATTTT
TRBJ1-2 | TRBV29-1 | TRBD1 | many | CSGGAGGSYTF | TGCAGCGGGGGGGCAGGGGGCAGCTACACCTTC